This is a list of T cell receptor beta chains from one sample in a study of beta chain features in type 1 diabetes. Method: immunoSEQ multiplex PCR; TCRdb's copy keeps in-frame clones and lacks some. The table includes 310,000 or so clones, about 11% detected once. The sequenced sample consisted of naive CD4+ T cells from blood. The receptors shown here come from a woman under 40 in good health. The CDR3 runs from the conserved cysteine through the conserved F or W. The D gene is left open where the match is weak. Not all rows give a size; the values are once, few, many and, for expanded clones, a class.

v_gene	abundance	d_gene	j_gene	CDR3aa	CDR3nt
TRBV27	.	.	TRBJ2-7	CARPGRTYEQYF	TGTGCCAGGCCGGGTCGTACATACGAGCAGTACTTC
TRBV19	.	.	TRBJ2-1	CASRDSRSYNEQFF	TGTGCCTCCAGGGACTCCCGCTCCTACAATGAGCAGTTCTTC
TRBV5-1	.	.	TRBJ1-1	CASSWPERNTEAFF	TGCGCCAGCAGCTGGCCCGAAAGAAACACTGAAGCTTTCTTT
TRBV7-9	once	.	TRBJ1-1	CASSLVGTGPTEAFF	TGTGCCAGCAGCTTAGTCGGTACAGGGCCCACTGAAGCTTTCTTT
TRBV2	few	TRBD1	TRBJ2-2	CASRLTGANTGELFF	TGTGCCAGCAGGCTTACAGGGGCGAACACCGGGGAGCTGTTTTTT
TRBV29-1	few	.	TRBJ2-1	CSVEWQFGQFF	TGCAGCGTTGAATGGCAGTTTGGGCAGTTCTTC
TRBV9	.	.	TRBJ2-1	CASSVAVGLSGDNEQFF	TGTGCCAGCAGCGTAGCTGTGGGGCTTTCGGGGGACAATGAGCAGTTCTTC
TRBV4-3	.	TRBD2	TRBJ2-1	CASSQDRASGDEQFF	TGCGCCAGCAGCCAAGATCGGGCTAGCGGCGATGAGCAGTTCTTC
TRBV6-5	few	TRBD1	TRBJ1-4	CASRRQGNEKLFF	TGTGCCAGCAGAAGACAGGGAAATGAAAAACTGTTTTTT
TRBV18	few	TRBD1	TRBJ1-5	CASSLSMTRGTDNQPQHF	TGTGCCAGCTCACTCTCCATGACCCGCGGGACAGATAATCAGCCCCAGCATTTT
TRBV7-9	.	.	TRBJ1-4	CASSPSDEKLFF	TGTGCCAGCAGCCCATCGGATGAAAAACTGTTTTTT
TRBV5-4	.	TRBD2	TRBJ2-7	CASSYSGRGLWEQYF	TGTGCCAGCAGCTATAGCGGGAGGGGACTTTGGGAGCAGTACTTC
TRBV29-1	.	TRBD2	TRBJ2-7	CSVTSGMRYEQYF	TGCAGCGTAACGAGCGGGATGAGGTACGAGCAGTACTTC
TRBV9	.	TRBD1	TRBJ2-7	CASSVAGTASYEQYF	TGTGCCAGCAGCGTAGCCGGGACAGCTTCCTACGAGCAGTACTTC
TRBV28	few	.	TRBJ2-3	CASSPGWQTGTDTQYF	TGTGCCAGCAGCCCCGGGTGGCAGACAGGCACAGATACGCAGTATTTT
TRBV27	few	.	TRBJ2-7	CASSLVSRTTYEQYF	TGTGCCAGCAGCCTAGTTTCGCGTACAACCTACGAGCAGTACTTC
TRBV23-1	.	TRBD2	TRBJ2-3	CASSQSEVGRLAEITDTQYF	TGCGCCAGCAGTCAATCTGAAGTGGGGAGACTAGCGGAAATCACAGATACGCAGTATTTT
TRBV19	.	TRBD1	TRBJ2-3	CASKQGYTDTQYF	TGTGCCAGTAAACAGGGGTACACAGATACGCAGTATTTT
TRBV15	many	.	TRBJ2-6	CATSSRSGANVLTF	TGTGCCACCAGCAGTCGGTCTGGGGCCAACGTCCTGACTTTC
TRBV21-1	few	.	TRBJ2-1	CASSGTSGREYNEQFF	TGTGCCAGCAGCGGGACTAGCGGGAGGGAGTACAATGAGCAGTTCTTC
TRBV5-1	few	TRBD2	TRBJ2-7	CASSPDTSGTPYEQYF	TGCGCCAGCAGCCCCGATACTAGCGGGACTCCCTACGAGCAGTACTTC
TRBV23-1	few	TRBD2	TRBJ2-1	CASNSGLAAYNEQFF	TGCGCCAGCAACTCGGGGCTAGCGGCATACAATGAGCAGTTCTTC
TRBV19	.	.	TRBJ1-1	CASSIGRVETEAFF	TGTGCCAGTAGTATCGGGAGGGTTGAAACTGAAGCTTTCTTT
TRBV4-3	.	.	TRBJ1-4	CASSQVVGFGGEKLFF	TGCGCCAGCAGCCAAGTCGTGGGATTCGGGGGTGAAAAACTGTTTTTT
TRBV6-6	few	.	TRBJ1-5	CASSWGGRNQPQHF	TGTGCCAGCAGTTGGGGGGGGCGCAATCAGCCCCAGCATTTT
TRBV6-5	few	.	TRBJ1-2	CASRREANYGYTF	TGTGCCAGCAGGAGAGAAGCTAACTATGGCTACACCTTC
TRBV6-5	.	TRBD2	TRBJ2-7	CASRSGLADGYEQYF	TGTGCCAGCAGATCCGGACTAGCGGATGGCTACGAGCAGTACTTC
TRBV10-3	.	.	TRBJ2-7	CAIQGGYEQYF	TGTGCCATCCAAGGGGGTTACGAGCAGTACTTC
TRBV15	few	.	TRBJ1-4	CATSRDNRRSEKLFF	TGTGCCACCAGCAGAGATAACAGGCGATCGGAAAAACTGTTTTTT
TRBV11-3	.	TRBD1	TRBJ2-3	CASSSVQGNTQYF	TGTGCCAGCAGCTCGGTACAGGGGAATACGCAGTATTTT
TRBV18	.	TRBD1	TRBJ2-7	CASSPPGTGGIEQYF	TGTGCCAGCTCACCACCCGGGACAGGGGGCATCGAGCAGTACTTC
TRBV11-1	few	TRBD1	TRBJ2-7	CASSGSTGSSYEQYF	TGTGCCAGCAGCGGATCGACAGGGAGCTCCTACGAGCAGTACTTC
TRBV14	.	.	TRBJ2-7	CASSLHRDFSTGQYF	TGTGCCAGCAGCCTTCACCGGGACTTCAGCACCGGGCAGTACTTC
TRBV5-1	few	TRBD1	TRBJ1-2	CASSLVTGGFDYGYTF	TGCGCCAGCAGCTTGGTGACAGGGGGCTTCGACTATGGCTACACCTTC
TRBV25-1	.	TRBD2	TRBJ2-2	CASSSSGINTGELFF	TGTGCCAGCAGTTCTAGCGGGATCAACACCGGGGAGCTGTTTTTT
TRBV6-5	few	TRBD1	TRBJ1-2	CASSYRQGDINYGYTF	TGTGCCAGCAGTTACCGACAGGGCGACATAAACTATGGCTACACCTTC
TRBV5-4	few	.	TRBJ1-2	CASSRSGYLQGFGYTF	TGTGCCAGCAGCAGGTCAGGGTACCTGCAGGGATTTGGCTACACCTTC
TRBV30	few	.	TRBJ1-5	CAWSSGRTYQPQHF	TGTGCCTGGAGTAGTGGGCGTACCTATCAGCCCCAGCATTTT
TRBV5-1	.	.	TRBJ1-1	CASSSEGGEAFF	TGCGCCAGCAGCTCCGAGGGAGGTGAAGCTTTCTTT
TRBV15	.	TRBD1	TRBJ2-7	CATSRDFLGQGAYEQYF	TGTGCCACCAGCAGAGATTTCTTGGGACAGGGGGCCTACGAGCAGTACTTC
TRBV7-2	few	TRBD1	TRBJ2-1	CASSLTGVPGNEQFF	TGTGCCAGCAGCTTGACAGGGGTTCCGGGGAATGAGCAGTTCTTC
TRBV6-5	few	TRBD2	TRBJ2-4	CASSFKTSGGNIQYF	TGTGCCAGCAGTTTCAAAACTAGCGGGGGCAACATTCAGTACTTC
TRBV28	few	TRBD2	TRBJ2-7	CASSFLASGTVSYEQYF	TGTGCCAGCAGTTTTCTCGCTAGCGGAACCGTCTCCTACGAGCAGTACTTC
TRBV4-3	.	.	TRBJ2-1	CASSHELRNEQFF	TGCGCCAGCAGCCACGAGCTACGCAATGAGCAGTTCTTC
TRBV14	few	.	TRBJ1-1	CASSPGEPPKMNTEAFF	TGTGCCAGCAGCCCGGGAGAGCCGCCCAAGATGAACACTGAAGCTTTCTTT
TRBV28	.	.	TRBJ1-5	CASRLFRGTYSNQPQHF	TGTGCCAGCAGACTCTTCCGGGGGACTTATAGCAATCAGCCCCAGCATTTT
TRBV7-2	few	TRBD2	TRBJ2-3	CASSFPGLAGVVDTQYF	TGTGCCAGCAGCTTCCCGGGACTAGCGGGAGTGGTGGATACGCAGTATTTT
TRBV7-9	few	.	TRBJ1-1	CASSLTGINNPEAFF	TGTGCCAGCAGCTTAACAGGGATTAATAACCCTGAAGCTTTCTTT
TRBV13	few	.	TRBJ2-4	CASRKAGAKNIQYF	TGTGCCAGCAGGAAAGCGGGTGCCAAAAACATTCAGTACTTC